A single TCR beta chain is shown here with its context. After removal of 2 bases from V and 7 bases from J, the junction contained 7 bases not matched to a gene. Germline loops: CDR1 SGHTA, CDR2 FQGNSA. The CDR3 sequence is 15 residues long. PCR amplification relied on 60 Vbeta primers (plus 13 Jbeta primers). In the authors' methods: Counted up in a later analysis, unique TCR beta chains came to some 72 million, with around 10 million shared. The data were produced by immunoSEQ multiplex PCR, yet TCRdb's version contains in-frame clones alone and is incomplete. V and J calls plus clone size are reproduced from that table; the DNA served to infer D and trimming. This sample has 120,000 to 150,000 clones; approximately 72% occur once, and the top ten carry approximately 2%. The entry originates in a study of cytomegalovirus exposure and HLA in healthy donors.

This receptor was obtained from a man aged 35 to 55 in good health and CMV-seronegative. The source material was PBMCs. The chain is built from TRBV7-2 and TRBJ2-1, with 8 bases fitting TRBD2. CDR3 loop: CASSLLREGQNEQFF. The CDR3 coding sequence is TGTGCCAGCAGCTTACTTCGGGAGGGCCAGAATGAGCAGTTCTTC.